This T cell receptor (beta chain) emerged from a study of blood T cell repertoires in COVID-19. Study overall: From the United States, Italy and Spain came samples of acute and convalescent COVID-19. Sample material is recorded as cDNA or gDNA derived from T cells, B-cell-depleted T cells, or PBMCs.

Authors' data handling: Estimation of nucleated cell counts was performed using reference gene primer amplification. The data were produced by immunoSEQ multiplex PCR, yet TCRdb's version contains in-frame clones alone and is incomplete. The V and J calls and clone size were taken over from that table, and D and trimming were inferred from the DNA. The profile covers almost 50,000 clones, with about 70% appearing a single time and about 9.1% taken by the ten largest. V shed 3 bases and J shed 7 bases, with 14 bases lying between them. The CDR3 extends over 14 amino acids. Germline V gene data show CDR1 as SGHRS and CDR2 as YFSETQ.

Material for sequencing was peripheral blood. The TCR sequence derives from a woman aged 70-85 years with acute or convalescent COVID-19. The chain has TRBV5-1 and TRBJ1-5; D is uncertain. In nucleotides, the CDR3 is TGCGCCAGCAGCTCCGGACTCGATGGGCAGCCCCAGCATTTT. Its protein product is CASSSGLDGQPQHF. Variable domain in full (rest from reference TRBV5-1 and TRBJ1-5): KAGVTQTPRYLIKTRGQQVTLSCSPISGHRSVSWYQQTPGQGLQFLFEYFSETQRNKGNFPGRFSGRQFSNSRSEMNVSTLELGDSALYLCASSSGLDGQPQHFGDGTRLSIL.